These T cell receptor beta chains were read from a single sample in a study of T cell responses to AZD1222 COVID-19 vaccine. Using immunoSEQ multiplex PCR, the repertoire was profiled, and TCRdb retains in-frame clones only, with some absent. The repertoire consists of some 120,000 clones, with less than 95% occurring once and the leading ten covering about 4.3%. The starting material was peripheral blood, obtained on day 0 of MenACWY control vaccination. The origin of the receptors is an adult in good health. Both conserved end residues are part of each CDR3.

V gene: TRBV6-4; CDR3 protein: CASSEVTQYF
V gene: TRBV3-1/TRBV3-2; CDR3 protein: CASSQRDSAYEQYF
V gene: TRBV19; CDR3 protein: CASSMYSQETQYF
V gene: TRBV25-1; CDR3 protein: CASRTDSNEKLFF
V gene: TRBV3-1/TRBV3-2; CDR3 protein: CASSQVGSLKNIQYF
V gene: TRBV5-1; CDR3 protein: CASSFLAGVKLETQYF
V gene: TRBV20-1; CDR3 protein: CSAGGPDRAYF
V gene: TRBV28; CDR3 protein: CASRKGGQGTYNEQFF
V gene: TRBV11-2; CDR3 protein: CASSLVPGFGTEAFF
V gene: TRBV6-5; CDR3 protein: CASSQYRGKETQYF
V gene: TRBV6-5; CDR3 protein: CASGKGGRSGNTIYF
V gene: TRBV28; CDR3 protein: CASRRYGYTF
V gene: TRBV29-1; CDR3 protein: CSVDIGADQETQYF
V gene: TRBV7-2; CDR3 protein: CASSLEGAAYEQYF
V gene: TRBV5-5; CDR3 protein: CASSGSPPPGRDTEAFF
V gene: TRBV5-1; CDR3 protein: CASRDSLVYNEQFF
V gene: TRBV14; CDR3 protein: CASSQAASLVRETQYF
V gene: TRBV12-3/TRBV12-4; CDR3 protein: CASRGTGRDTIYF
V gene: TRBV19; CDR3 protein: CASRPGIAGRIADTQYF
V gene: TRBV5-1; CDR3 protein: CASSLPGNTIYF
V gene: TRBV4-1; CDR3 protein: CASSRTGGRSNSPLHF
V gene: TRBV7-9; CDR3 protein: CASSLMGDQPQHF
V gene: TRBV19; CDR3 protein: CASSLGPYNEQFF
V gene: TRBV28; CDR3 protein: CASSLSGTAAYYGYTF